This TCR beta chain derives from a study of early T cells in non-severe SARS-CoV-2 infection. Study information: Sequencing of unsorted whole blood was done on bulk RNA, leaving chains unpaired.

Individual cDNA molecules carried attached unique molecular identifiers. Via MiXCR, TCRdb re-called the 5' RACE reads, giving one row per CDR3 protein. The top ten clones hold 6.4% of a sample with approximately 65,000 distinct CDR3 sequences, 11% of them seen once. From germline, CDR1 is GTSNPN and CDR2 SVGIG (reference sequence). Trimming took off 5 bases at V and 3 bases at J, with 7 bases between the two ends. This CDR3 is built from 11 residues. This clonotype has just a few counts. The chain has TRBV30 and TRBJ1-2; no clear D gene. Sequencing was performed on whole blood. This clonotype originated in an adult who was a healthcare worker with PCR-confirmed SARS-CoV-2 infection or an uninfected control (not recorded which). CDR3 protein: CAWDFYYGYTF. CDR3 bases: TGTGCCTGGGATTTTTACTATGGCTACACCTTC.